The next 5 T cell receptor beta chains were all read from a single sample in a study of blood T cell repertoires in COVID-19. Libraries were prepared by immunoSEQ multiplex PCR; TCRdb keeps only in-frame clonotypes and omits some of them. The table includes 200,000 or so clones, 80% to 85% detected once. The sample taken for sequencing was peripheral blood. Receptor source: a woman aged 55-70 years with acute or convalescent COVID-19.

The chain combines TRBV7-3 with TRBJ2-1; TRBD2 agrees at 8 bases. Germline-derived CDR1 and CDR2 are SGHTA and FQGTGA. CDR3 length: 15 amino acids. The V segment lost 2 bases and the J segment 8 bases; nucleotides outside the gene matches: 8. The CDR3 region is CASSLAGGHYDEQFF. The CDR3 DNA is TGTGCCAGCAGCTTAGCGGGGGGCCACTATGATGAGCAGTTCTTC.

The rearrangement links TRBV7-8 to TRBJ1-1; D is possibly TRBD1 (5 bases). Germline V gene sequence: CDR1 SGHVS, CDR2 FQNEAQ. The V end was cut by 5 bases, the J end by 6 bases, with 13 bases between. The CDR3 consists of 13 residues. DNA of the CDR3: TGTGCCAGCAGCGCCGGGACTCAGGCTGAAGCTTTCTTT. Translating gives CASSAGTQAEAFF.

The V call is TRBV6-6, the J call TRBJ1-4; D may be TRBD1 (6 bases). CDR3 length: 14 amino acids. V lost 6 bases, J lost 3 bases, and 11 bases lay in between. Per germline, CDR1 MNHNY and CDR2 SVGAGI (reference sequence). In DNA form, the CDR3 reads TGTGCCAGCAGGTTGGGGGCATCTAATGAAAAACTGTTTTTT. It specifies CASRLGASNEKLFF.

Note on this clone: Germline and junction disagree at one end, which may indicate a read error. The chain uses TRBV2 and TRBJ1-2; 9 bases line up with TRBD1. Per germline, CDR1 SNHLY and CDR2 FYNNEI. The CDR3 contains 13 residues. The CDR3 bases are TGTGCCAGCAGTACGAAGGACAGGGGATCGCGGCCCTTC. Protein: CASSTKDRGSRPF.

The chain is built from TRBV30 and TRBJ1-1; D remains ambiguous. V was pared by 0 bases and J by 5 bases, with 19 bases between. There are 16 residues in the CDR3. CDR1 GTSNPN and CDR2 SVGIG come from the germline V gene (reference sequence). CDR3 residues: CAWSVMRDVRWTEAFF. The CDR3 nucleotides are TGTGCCTGGAGTGTAATGAGGGATGTGAGGTGGACTGAAGCTTTCTTT.